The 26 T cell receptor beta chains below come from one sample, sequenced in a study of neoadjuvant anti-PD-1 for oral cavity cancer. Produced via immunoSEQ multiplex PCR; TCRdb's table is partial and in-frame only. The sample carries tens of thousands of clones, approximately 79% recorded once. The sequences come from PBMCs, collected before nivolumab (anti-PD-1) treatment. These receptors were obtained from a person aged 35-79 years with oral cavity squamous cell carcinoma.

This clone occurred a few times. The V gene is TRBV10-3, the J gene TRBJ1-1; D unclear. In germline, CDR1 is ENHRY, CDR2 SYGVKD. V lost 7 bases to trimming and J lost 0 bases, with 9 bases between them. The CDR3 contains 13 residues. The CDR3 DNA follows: TGTGCCATCACGGCACAGCTGAACACTGAAGCTTTCTTT. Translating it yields CAITAQLNTEAFF.

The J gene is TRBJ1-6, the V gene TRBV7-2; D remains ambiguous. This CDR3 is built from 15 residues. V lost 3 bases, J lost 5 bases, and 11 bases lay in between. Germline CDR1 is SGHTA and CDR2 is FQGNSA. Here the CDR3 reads CASSFQDLNNSPLHF. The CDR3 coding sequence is TGTGCCAGCAGCTTTCAGGATCTGAATAATTCACCCCTCCACTTT.

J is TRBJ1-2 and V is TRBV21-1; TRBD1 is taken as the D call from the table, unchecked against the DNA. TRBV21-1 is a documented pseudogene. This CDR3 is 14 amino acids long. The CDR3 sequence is CASSKEQDRYGYTF. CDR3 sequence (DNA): TGTGCCAGCAGCAAAGAACAGGACCGATATGGCTACACCTTC.

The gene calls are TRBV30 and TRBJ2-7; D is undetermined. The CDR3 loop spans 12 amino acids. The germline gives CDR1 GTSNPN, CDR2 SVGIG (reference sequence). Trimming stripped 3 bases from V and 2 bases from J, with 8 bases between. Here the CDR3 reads CAWRPSPYEQYF. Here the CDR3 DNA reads TGTGCCTGGAGGCCCTCCCCCTACGAGCAGTACTTC.

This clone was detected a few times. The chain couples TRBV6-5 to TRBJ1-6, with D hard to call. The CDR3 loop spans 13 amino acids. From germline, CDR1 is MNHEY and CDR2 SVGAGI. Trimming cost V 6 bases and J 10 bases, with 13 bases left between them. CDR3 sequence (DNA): TGTGCCAGCAGGCAGGCTGGCCGGTCACCCCTCCACTTT. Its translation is CASRQAGRSPLHF.

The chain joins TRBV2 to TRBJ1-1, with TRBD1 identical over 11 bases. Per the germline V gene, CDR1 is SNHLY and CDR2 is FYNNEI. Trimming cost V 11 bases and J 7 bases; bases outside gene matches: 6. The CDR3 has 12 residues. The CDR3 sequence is CALQGQGGEAFF. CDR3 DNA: TGTGCCCTCCAGGGACAGGGGGGTGAAGCTTTCTTT.

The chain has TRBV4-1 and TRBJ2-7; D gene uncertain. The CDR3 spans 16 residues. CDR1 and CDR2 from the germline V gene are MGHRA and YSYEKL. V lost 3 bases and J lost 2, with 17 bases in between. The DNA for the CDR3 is TGCGCCAGCAGCCACGGCGCGGCAGGAGTTGCCTACGAGCAGTACTTC. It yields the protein CASSHGAAGVAYEQYF.

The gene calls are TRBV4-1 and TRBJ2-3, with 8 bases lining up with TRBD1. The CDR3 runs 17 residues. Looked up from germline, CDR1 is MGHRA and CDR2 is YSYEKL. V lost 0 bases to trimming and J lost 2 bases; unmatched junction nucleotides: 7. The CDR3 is CASSQDVQGANTDTQYF. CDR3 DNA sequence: TGCGCCAGCAGCCAAGATGTGCAGGGGGCGAACACAGATACGCAGTATTTT.

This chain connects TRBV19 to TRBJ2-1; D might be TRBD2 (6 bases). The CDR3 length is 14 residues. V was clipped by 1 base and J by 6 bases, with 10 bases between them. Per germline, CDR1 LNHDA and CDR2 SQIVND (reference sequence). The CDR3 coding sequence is TGTGCCAGTAGTATAGGGGGACTCCCCAATGAGCAGTTCTTC. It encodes CASSIGGLPNEQFF.

DNA for the CDR3: TGTGCCAGTAGTGCCACAGGGCGAGAGCAGTTCTTC. Translated, it gives CASSATGREQFF. V gene TRBV19 combines with J gene TRBJ2-1, with a weak D call TRBD1 (6 bases). The ends were cut back, 5 bases at V and 10 bases at J, with 12 bases in the middle. The germline gives CDR1 LNHDA, CDR2 SQIVND (reference sequence). The CDR3 sequence is 12 residues long.

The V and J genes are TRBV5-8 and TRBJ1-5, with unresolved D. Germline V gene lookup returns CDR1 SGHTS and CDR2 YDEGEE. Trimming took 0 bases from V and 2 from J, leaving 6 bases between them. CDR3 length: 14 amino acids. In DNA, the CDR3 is TGTGCCAGCAGCTTGGATGGCCGCAATCAGCCCCAGCATTTT. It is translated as CASSLDGRNQPQHF.

CDR3 nucleotides: TGTGCCAGCAGCTTAGTGAGCTCTGGAAACACCATATATTTT. Its protein is CASSLVSSGNTIYF. This sequence joins TRBV7-2 and TRBJ1-3, with no clear D. The CDR3 consists of 14 residues. Per germline, CDR1 SGHTA and CDR2 FQGNSA. V was trimmed by 1 base and J by 0 bases, leaving 4 bases between them.

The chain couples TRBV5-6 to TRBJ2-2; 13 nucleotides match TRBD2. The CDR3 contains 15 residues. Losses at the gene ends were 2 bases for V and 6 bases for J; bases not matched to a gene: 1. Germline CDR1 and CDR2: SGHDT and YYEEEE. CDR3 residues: CASSFGTSGAGELFF. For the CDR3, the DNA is TGTGCCAGCAGCTTTGGGACTAGCGGGGCCGGGGAGCTGTTTTTT.

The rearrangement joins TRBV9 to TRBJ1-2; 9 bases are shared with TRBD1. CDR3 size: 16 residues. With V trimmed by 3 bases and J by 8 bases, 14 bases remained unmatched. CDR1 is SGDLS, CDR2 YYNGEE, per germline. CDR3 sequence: CASSEEQGAFLRGYTF. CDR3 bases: TGTGCCAGCAGCGAAGAACAGGGGGCGTTCTTACGAGGCTACACCTTC.

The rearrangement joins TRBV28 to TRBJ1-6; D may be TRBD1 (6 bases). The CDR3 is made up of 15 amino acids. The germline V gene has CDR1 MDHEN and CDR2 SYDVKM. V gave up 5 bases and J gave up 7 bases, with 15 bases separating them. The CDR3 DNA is TGTGCCAGCAGTCCATCTACAGGGTTCAATTCACCCCTCCACTTT. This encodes CASSPSTGFNSPLHF.

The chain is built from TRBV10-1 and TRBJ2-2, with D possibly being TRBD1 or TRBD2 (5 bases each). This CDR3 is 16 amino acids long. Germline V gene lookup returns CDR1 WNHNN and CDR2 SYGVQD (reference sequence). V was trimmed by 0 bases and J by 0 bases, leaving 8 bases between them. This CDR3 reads CASSESVGANTGELFF. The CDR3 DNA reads TGCGCCAGCAGTGAGTCGGTGGGGGCGAACACCGGGGAGCTGTTTTTT.

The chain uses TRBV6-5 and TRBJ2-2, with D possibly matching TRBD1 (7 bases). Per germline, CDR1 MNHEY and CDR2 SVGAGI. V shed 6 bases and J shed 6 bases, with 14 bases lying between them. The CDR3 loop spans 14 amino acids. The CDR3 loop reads CASRPPGGPGELFF. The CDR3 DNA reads TGTGCCAGCAGACCTCCAGGGGGGCCCGGGGAGCTGTTTTTT.

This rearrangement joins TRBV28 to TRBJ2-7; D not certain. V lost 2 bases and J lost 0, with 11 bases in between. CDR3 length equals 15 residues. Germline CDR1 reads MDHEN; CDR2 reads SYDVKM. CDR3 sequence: CASSLPGDSSYEQYF. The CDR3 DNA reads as TGTGCCAGCAGTTTACCTGGCGATAGCTCCTACGAGCAGTACTTC.

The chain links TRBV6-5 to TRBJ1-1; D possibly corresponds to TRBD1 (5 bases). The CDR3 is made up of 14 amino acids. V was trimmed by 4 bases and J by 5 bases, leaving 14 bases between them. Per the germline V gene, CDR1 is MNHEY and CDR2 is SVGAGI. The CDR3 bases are TGTGCCAGCAGTTCCCTCGAGGGGCCGACTGAAGCTTTCTTT. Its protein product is CASSSLEGPTEAFF.

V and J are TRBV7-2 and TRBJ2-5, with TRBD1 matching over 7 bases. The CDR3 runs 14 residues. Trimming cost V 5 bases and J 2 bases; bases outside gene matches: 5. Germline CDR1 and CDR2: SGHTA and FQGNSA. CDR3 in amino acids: CASSPRDRQETQYF. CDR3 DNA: TGTGCCAGCAGCCCCCGGGACAGACAAGAGACCCAGTACTTC.

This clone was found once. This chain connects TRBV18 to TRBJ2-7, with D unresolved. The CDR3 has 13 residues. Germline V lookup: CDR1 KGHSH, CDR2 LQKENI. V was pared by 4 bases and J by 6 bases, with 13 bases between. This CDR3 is CASSLGLRSEQYF. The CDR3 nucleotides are TGTGCCAGCTCACTCGGTCTCAGGAGCGAGCAGTACTTC.

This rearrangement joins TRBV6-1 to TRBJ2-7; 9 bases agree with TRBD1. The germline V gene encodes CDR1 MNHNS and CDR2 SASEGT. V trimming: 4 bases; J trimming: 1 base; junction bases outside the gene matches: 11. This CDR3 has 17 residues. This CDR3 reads CASSGYSGTGISYEQYF. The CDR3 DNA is TGTGCCAGCAGTGGCTACTCCGGGACAGGGATATCCTACGAGCAGTACTTC.

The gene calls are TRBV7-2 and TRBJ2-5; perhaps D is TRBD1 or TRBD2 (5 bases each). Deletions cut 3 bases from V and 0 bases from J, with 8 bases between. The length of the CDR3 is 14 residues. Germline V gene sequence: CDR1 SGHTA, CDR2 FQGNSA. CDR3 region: CASSLSGHQETQYF. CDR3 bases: TGTGCCAGCAGCTTGTCGGGACACCAAGAGACCCAGTACTTC. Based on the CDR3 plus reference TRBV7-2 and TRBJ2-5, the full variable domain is GAGVSQSPSNKVTEKGKDVELRCDPISGHTALYWYRQSLGQGLEFLIYFQGNSAPDKSGLPSDRFSAERTGGSVSTLTIQRTQQEDSAVYLCASSLSGHQETQYFGPGTRLLVL.

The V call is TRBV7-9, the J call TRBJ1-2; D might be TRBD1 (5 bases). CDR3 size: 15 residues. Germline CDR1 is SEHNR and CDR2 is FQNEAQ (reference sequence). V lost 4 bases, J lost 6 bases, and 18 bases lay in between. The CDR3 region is CASSWGSGRTDGYTF. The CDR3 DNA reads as TGTGCCAGCAGCTGGGGGTCCGGACGGACGGATGGCTACACCTTC.

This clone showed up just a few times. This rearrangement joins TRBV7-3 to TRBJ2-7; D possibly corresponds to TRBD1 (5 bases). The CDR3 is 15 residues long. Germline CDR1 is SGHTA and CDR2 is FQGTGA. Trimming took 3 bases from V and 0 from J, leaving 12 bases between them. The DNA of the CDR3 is TGTGCCAGCAGCTTGACAGCCGTAACCTCCTACGAGCAGTACTTC. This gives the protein CASSLTAVTSYEQYF.

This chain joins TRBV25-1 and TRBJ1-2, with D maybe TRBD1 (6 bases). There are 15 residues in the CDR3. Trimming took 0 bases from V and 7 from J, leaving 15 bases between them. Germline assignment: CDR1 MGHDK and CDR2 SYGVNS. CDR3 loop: CASSEYNWRTVGYTF. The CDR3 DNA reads TGTGCCAGCAGTGAATATAATTGGAGGACAGTTGGCTACACCTTC.